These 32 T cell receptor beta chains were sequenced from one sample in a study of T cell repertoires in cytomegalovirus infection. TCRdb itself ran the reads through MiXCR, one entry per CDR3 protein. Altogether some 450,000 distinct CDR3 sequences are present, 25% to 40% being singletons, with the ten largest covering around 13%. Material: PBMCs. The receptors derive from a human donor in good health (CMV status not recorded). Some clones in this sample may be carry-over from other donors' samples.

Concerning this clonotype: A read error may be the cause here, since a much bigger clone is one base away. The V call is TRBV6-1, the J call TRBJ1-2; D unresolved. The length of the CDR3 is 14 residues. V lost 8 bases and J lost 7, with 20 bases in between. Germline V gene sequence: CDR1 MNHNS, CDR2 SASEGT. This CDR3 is CASFDAFWTRGYTF. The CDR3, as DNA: TGTGCCAGCTTTGACGCTTTCTGGACCCGTGGCTACACCTTC.

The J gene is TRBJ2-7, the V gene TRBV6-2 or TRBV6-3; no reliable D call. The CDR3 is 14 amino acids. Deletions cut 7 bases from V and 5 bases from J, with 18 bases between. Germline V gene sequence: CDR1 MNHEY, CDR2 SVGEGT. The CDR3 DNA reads TGTGCCAGCAAACCGGGCCCCGCGGCAGACGAGCAGTACTTC. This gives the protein CASKPGPAADEQYF.

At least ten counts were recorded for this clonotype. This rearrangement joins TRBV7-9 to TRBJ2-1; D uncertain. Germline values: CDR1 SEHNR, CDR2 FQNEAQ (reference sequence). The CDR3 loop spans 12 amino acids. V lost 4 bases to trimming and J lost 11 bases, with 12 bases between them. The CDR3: CASSSLVQKQFF. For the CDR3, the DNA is TGTGCCAGCAGCTCCCTCGTGCAGAAGCAGTTCTTC.

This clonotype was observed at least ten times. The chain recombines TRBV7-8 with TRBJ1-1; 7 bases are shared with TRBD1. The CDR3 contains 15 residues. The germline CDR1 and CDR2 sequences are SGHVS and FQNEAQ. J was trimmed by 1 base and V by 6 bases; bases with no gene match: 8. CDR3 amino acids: CASRLTQGTNTEAFF. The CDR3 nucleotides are TGTGCCAGCAGGTTGACACAGGGGACGAACACTGAAGCTTTCTTT.

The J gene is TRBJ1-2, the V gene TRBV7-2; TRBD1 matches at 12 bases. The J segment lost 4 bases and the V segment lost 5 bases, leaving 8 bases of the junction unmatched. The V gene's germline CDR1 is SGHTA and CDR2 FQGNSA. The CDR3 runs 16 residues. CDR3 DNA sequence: TGTGCCAGCAGCGGCCGGGACAGGGGGCTTGGCTATGGCTACACCTTC. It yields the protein CASSGRDRGLGYGYTF.

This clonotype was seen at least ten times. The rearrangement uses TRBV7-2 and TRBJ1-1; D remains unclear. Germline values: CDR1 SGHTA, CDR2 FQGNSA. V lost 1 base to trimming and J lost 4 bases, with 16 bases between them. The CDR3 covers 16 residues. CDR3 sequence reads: CASSLDSGRPATEAFF. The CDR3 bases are TGTGCCAGCAGCTTAGACAGTGGCCGACCGGCCACTGAAGCTTTCTTT.

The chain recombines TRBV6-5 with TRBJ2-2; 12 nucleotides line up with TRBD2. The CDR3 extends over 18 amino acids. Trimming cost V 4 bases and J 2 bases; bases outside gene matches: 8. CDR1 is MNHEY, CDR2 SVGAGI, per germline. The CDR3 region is CASSSRGLAGSNTGELFF. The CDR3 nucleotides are TGTGCCAGCAGTTCCCGAGGACTAGCGGGGAGCAACACCGGGGAGCTGTTTTTT.

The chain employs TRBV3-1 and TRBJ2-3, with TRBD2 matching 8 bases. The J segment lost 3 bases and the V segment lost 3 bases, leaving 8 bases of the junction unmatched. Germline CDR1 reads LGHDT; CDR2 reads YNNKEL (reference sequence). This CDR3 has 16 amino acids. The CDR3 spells CASSQTGGLGTDTQYF. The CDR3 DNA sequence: TGTGCCAGCAGCCAGACGGGGGGGCTCGGTACAGATACGCAGTATTTT.

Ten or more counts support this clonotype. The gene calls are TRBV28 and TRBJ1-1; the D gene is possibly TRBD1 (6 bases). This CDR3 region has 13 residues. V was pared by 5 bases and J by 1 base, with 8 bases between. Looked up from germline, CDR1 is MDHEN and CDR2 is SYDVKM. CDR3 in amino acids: CASSVGANTEAFF. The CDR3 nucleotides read TGTGCCAGCAGTGTGGGGGCGAACACTGAAGCTTTCTTT.

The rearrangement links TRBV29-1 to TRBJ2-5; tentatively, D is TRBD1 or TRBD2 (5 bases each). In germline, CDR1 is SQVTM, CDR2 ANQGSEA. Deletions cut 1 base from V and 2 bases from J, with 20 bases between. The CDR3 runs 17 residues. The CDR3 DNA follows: TGCAGCGTTGAAGCGAGGGGTACCCTCTTTTCTCAAGAGACCCAGTACTTC. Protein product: CSVEARGTLFSQETQYF.

The CDR3 DNA reads as TGTGCCAGCAGTGTTAAGCAGGGCCCCTACGAGCAGTACTTC. It translates to CASSVKQGPYEQYF. The rearrangement uses TRBV2 and TRBJ2-7; D perhaps matches TRBD1 (5 bases). The CDR3 has 14 residues. Per germline, CDR1 SNHLY and CDR2 FYNNEI. The V end was cut by 4 bases, the J end by 2 bases, with 12 bases between.

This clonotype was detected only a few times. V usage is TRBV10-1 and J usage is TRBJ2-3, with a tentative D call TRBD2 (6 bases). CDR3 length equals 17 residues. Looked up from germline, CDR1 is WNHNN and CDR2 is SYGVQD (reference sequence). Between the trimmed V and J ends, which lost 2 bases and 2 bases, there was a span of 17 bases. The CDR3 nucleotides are TGCGCCAGCAGTGAGGCCCCCGGCGGGGTCTACACAGATACGCAGTATTTT. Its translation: CASSEAPGGVYTDTQYF.

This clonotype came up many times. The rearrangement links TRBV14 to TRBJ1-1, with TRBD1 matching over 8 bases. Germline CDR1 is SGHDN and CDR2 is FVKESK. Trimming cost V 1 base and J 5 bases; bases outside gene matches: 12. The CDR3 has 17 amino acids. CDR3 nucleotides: TGTGCCAGCAGCCAAGCTCAGGGGGCGCGATTGTCTACTGAAGCTTTCTTT. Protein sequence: CASSQAQGARLSTEAFF.

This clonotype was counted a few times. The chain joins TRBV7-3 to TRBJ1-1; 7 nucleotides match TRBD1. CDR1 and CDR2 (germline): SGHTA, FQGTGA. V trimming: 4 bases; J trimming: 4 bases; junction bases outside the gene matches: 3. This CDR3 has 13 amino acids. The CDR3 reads CASSSTGTTEAFF. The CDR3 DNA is TGTGCCAGCAGCTCGACAGGGACCACTGAAGCTTTCTTT.

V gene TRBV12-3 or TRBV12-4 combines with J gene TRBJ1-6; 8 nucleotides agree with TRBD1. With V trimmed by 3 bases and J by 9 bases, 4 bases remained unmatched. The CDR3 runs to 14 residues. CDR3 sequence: CASSFTTGVSPLHF. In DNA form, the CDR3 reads TGTGCCAGCAGTTTCACGACAGGGGTTTCACCCCTCCACTTT.

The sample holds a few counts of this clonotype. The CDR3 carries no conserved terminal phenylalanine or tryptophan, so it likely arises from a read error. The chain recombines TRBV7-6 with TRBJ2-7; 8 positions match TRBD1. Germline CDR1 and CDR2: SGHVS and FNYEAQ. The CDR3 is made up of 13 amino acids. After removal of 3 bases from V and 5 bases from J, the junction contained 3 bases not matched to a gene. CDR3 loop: CASSLGQANEQYL. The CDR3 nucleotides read TGTGCCAGCAGCTTGGGACAGGCAAACGAGCAGTACTTA.

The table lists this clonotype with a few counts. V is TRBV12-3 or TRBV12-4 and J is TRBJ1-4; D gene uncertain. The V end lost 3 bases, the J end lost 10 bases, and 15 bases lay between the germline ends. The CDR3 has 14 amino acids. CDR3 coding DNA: TGTGCCAGCAGTTTCTTAAGGGAGCCAGGAAAACTGTTTTTT. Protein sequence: CASSFLREPGKLFF.

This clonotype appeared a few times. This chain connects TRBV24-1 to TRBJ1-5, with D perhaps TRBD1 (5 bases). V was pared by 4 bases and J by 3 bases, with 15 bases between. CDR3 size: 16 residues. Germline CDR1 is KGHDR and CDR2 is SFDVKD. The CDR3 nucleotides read TGTGCCACCAGTGACCCCCGGGGGGGAAACAATCAGCCCCAGCATTTT. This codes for CATSDPRGGNNQPQHF.

This CDR3 reads CASSLQGYSYNEQFF. In DNA, the CDR3 is TGTGCCAGCAGTCTACAGGGTTATTCCTACAATGAGCAGTTCTTC. The chain couples TRBV2 to TRBJ2-1; tentatively, D is TRBD1 (6 bases). This CDR3 has 15 residues. From germline, CDR1 is SNHLY and CDR2 FYNNEI. The V end was cut by 5 bases, the J end by 1 base, with 12 bases between. The complete variable domain, with remaining parts taken from reference TRBV2 and TRBJ2-1, reads EPEVTQTPSHQVTQMGQEVILRCVPISNHLYFYWYRQILGQKVEFLVSFYNNEISEKSEIFDDQFSVERPDGSNFTLKIRSTKLEDSAMYFCASSLQGYSYNEQFFGPGTRLTVL.

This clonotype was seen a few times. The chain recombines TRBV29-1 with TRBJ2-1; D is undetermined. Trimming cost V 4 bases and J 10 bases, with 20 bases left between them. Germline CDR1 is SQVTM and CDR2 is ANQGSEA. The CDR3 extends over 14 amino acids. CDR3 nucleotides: TGCAGCGTTGCTTCGGGCAGGATGGACGGGGAGCAGTTCTTC. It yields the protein CSVASGRMDGEQFF.

As DNA, the CDR3 is TGTGCCAGCAGACCTACAGAGTTGAGCTCCTACAATGAGCAGTTCTTC. It codes for CASRPTELSSYNEQFF. The V and J genes are TRBV6-6 and TRBJ2-1; no firm D call. V lost 6 bases, J lost 0 bases, and 15 bases lay in between. This CDR3 contains 16 residues. In germline, CDR1 is MNHNY, CDR2 SVGAGI (reference sequence).

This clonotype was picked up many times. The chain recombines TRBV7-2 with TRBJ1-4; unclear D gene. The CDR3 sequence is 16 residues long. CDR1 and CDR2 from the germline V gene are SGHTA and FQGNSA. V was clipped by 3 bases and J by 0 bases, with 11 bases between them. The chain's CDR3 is CASSFQRVTTNEKLFF. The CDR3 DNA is TGTGCCAGCAGCTTTCAAAGAGTAACAACTAATGAAAAACTGTTTTTT. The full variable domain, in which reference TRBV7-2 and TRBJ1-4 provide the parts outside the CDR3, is GAGVSQSPSNKVTEKGKDVELRCDPISGHTALYWYRQSLGQGLEFLIYFQGNSAPDKSGLPSDRFSAERTGGSVSTLTIQRTQQEDSAVYLCASSFQRVTTNEKLFFGSGTQLSVL.

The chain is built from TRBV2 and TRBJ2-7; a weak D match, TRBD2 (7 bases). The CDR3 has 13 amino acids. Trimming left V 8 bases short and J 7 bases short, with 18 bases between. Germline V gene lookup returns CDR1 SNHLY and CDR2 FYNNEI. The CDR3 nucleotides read TGTGCCAGCGGGGCGGGGGCCCCGGGAGAGCAGTACTTC. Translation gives CASGAGAPGEQYF.

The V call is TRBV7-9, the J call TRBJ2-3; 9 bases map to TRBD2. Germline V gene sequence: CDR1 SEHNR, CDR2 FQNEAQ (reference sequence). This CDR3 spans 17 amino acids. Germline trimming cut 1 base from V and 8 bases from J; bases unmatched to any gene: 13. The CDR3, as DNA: TGTGCCAGCAGCTTAGTTCCGGCTAGCGGGGCGAGTGGTACGCAGTATTTT. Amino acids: CASSLVPASGASGTQYF.

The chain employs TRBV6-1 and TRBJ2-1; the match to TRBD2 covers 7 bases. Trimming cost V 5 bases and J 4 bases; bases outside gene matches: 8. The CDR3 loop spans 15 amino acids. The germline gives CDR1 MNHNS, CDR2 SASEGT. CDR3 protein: CASSTEGGGYNEQFF. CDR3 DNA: TGTGCCAGCAGTACGGAGGGCGGGGGATACAATGAGCAGTTCTTC.

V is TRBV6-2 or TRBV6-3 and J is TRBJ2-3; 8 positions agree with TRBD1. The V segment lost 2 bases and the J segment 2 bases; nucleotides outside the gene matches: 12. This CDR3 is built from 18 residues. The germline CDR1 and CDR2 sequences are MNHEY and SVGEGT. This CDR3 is CASSYNPLGTGPTDTQYF. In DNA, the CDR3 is TGTGCCAGCAGTTACAATCCTTTGGGGACAGGACCCACAGATACGCAGTATTTT.

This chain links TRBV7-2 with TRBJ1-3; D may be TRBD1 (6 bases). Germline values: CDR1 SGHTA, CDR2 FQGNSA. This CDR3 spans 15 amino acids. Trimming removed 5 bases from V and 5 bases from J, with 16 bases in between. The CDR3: CASSPEGGLRNTIYF. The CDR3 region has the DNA TGTGCCAGCAGCCCGGAGGGGGGGCTTAGAAACACCATATATTTT.

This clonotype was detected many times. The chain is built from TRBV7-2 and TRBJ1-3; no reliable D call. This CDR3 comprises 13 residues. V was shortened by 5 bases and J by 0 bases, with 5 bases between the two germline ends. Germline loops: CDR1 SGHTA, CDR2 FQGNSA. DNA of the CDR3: TGTGCCAGCAGCGCCTACTCTGGAAACACCATATATTTT. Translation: CASSAYSGNTIYF.

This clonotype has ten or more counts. CDR3 residues: CASSLAVSNYGYTF. DNA for the CDR3: TGTGCCAGCAGTTTAGCGGTTTCTAACTATGGCTACACCTTC. The chain combines TRBV12-3 or TRBV12-4 with TRBJ1-2, with D uncertain. V shed 0 bases and J shed 0 bases, with 5 bases lying between them. The CDR3 consists of 14 residues.

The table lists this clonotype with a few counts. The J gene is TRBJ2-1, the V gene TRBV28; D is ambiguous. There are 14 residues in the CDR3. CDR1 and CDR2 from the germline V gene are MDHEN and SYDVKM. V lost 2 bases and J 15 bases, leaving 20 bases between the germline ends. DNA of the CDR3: TGTGCCAGCAGTTTAGATACCCCGAGTTCGTTTTTGTTCTTC. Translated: CASSLDTPSSFLFF.

The chain's CDR3 is CASSRQTRRQGVTQYF. The CDR3, as DNA: TGTGCCAGCAGCCGACAGACTCGACGACAGGGGGTGACGCAGTATTTT. The genes are TRBV28 and TRBJ2-3, with 9 bases lining up with TRBD1. Germline loops: CDR1 MDHEN, CDR2 SYDVKM. J was trimmed by 9 bases and V by 6 bases; bases with no gene match: 16. The CDR3 contains 16 residues.

CDR3 bases: TGTGCCAGTAGTGAACCAGACAGGGGGGGTCAGCCCCAGCATTTT. Protein: CASSEPDRGGQPQHF. The chain uses TRBV19 and TRBJ1-5; 9 bases match TRBD1. The CDR3 length is 15 residues. Trimming at V came to 5 bases and at J to 6 bases, leaving 8 bases not matched to a gene. Germline V gene lookup returns CDR1 LNHDA and CDR2 SQIVND (reference sequence).